This T cell receptor (beta chain) was retrieved from a study of blood T cell repertoires in COVID-19. In the study overall: PBMCs, B-cell-depleted T cells, or T cells were the source of the cDNA or gDNA that made up the material.

CDR1 and CDR2 from the germline V gene are MNHEY and SVGAGI. CDR3 size: 13 residues. V gave up 8 bases and J gave up 5 bases, with 13 bases separating them. Authors' processing steps: The authors estimated nucleated cell counts from reference gene primer amplification. Profiled with immunoSEQ multiplex PCR; TCRdb holds only in-frame clones, not every one. V and J calls and clone size are copied from that table; D and trimming were computed from the DNA. The data contain around 38,000 clones, more than 75% of them seen just once; the ten biggest clones take up over 55%. This TCR was sampled from an older man with acute or convalescent COVID-19. The J gene is TRBJ2-1, the V gene TRBV6-5; the D is unclear. Sequencing used peripheral blood. The DNA for the CDR3 is TGTGCCAGCCGTCTCTCTCAGGACAATGAGCAGTTCTTC. It codes for CASRLSQDNEQFF.